Included here is one T cell receptor beta chain sequence, with context. Its antigen is not identified. These data belong to a study of vaccination effects on CD4 cells after COVID-19. Study background: A couple of convalescent pre-vaccine samples were taken 142 and 148 days post-diagnosis. Every well housed some 2 million PBMC, which grew in culture alongside 9 to 10 IU/ml IL-2 and around 10 ug/ml peptides.

Regarding the study as a whole: By a late point after vaccination, infection- and vaccine-induced clones had shrunk markedly through clonal contraction.

The germline gives CDR1 MNHEY, CDR2 SVGAGI. The V end was cut by 0 bases, the J end by 5 bases, with 8 bases between. The CDR3 contains 14 residues. Researchers isolated CD4+ T cells once about eleven days of culture had elapsed. Half-medium replacement with IL-2 medium occurred on days 3 and 7. Generated by immunoSEQ multiplex PCR, the TCRdb table keeps only in-frame clones and is missing some. Here the sample spans under 50,000 clones, about 70% being singletons. The rearrangement uses TRBV6-5 and TRBJ2-1; D is undetermined. This sequence was found in a human donor who had a prior SARS-CoV-2 infection. The sequences come from CD4+ T cells from PBMCs cultured without peptide, collected before COVID-19 vaccination. CDR3 region: CASSYSTPDNEQFF. CDR3 bases: TGTGCCAGCAGTTACTCGACTCCAGACAATGAGCAGTTCTTC.